This entry lists 11 T cell receptor beta chains sequenced from one sample in a study of T cell repertoires in cytomegalovirus infection. TCRdb reprocessed the reads with MiXCR, giving one entry per CDR3 protein. The sample shows approximately 1,000,000 distinct CDR3 sequences, approximately 30% of them seen only once. Which antigens these TCRs recognize remains unknown. This specimen consisted of cultured CD8+ T cells from PBMCs, obtained from culture after CMV antigen stimulation. These receptors were collected from a human donor in good health (CMV status not recorded). Some clones in this sample may be carry-over from other donors' samples.

This rearrangement joins TRBV19 to TRBJ1-2, with 10 nucleotides matching TRBD1. The CDR3 covers 13 residues. J lost 2 bases, V lost 10 bases, and 4 bases had no gene match. The germline gives CDR1 LNHDA, CDR2 SQIVND (reference sequence). Written as DNA, the CDR3 is TGTGCCACATGGACAGGGGGGAACTATGGCTACACCTTC. It translates to CATWTGGNYGYTF.

The V gene is TRBV7-3, the J gene TRBJ2-1; 14 nucleotides agree with TRBD2. CDR3 length equals 15 residues. V shed 4 bases and J 7 bases; nucleotides not matched to a gene: 3. Germline CDR1 and CDR2: SGHTA and FQGTGA. The CDR3 sequence is CASSWGLAGENEQFF. The CDR3 DNA is TGTGCCAGCAGCTGGGGACTAGCGGGGGAGAATGAGCAGTTCTTC.

The table lists this clonotype with many counts. This chain joins TRBV7-9 and TRBJ2-1; D not certain. Germline values: CDR1 SEHNR, CDR2 FQNEAQ (reference sequence). Between the trimmed V and J ends, which lost 5 bases and 7 bases, there was a span of 15 bases. The CDR3 contains 14 residues. The CDR3 sequence: CASSPLPGGNEQFF. CDR3 bases: TGTGCCAGCAGCCCCTTACCCGGCGGAAATGAGCAGTTCTTC.

The gene calls are TRBV4-1 and TRBJ2-6; the D is unclear. This CDR3 spans 16 amino acids. Germline V CDR1 and CDR2: MGHRA, YSYEKL. V dropped 2 bases and J dropped 2 bases, with 10 bases sitting between them. In DNA, the CDR3 is TGCGCCAGCAGCCAACTCAGACTGGCTGGGGCCAACGTCCTGACTTTC. Translated: CASSQLRLAGANVLTF.

This clonotype occurred a few times. The rearrangement links TRBV6-5 to TRBJ1-4; TRBD1 matches at 7 bases. The CDR3 runs to 17 residues. Germline lookup yields CDR1 MNHEY and CDR2 SVGAGI. Germline trimming cut 0 bases from V and 8 bases from J; bases unmatched to any gene: 12. The CDR3 coding sequence is TGTGCCAGCAGTTACTCCCCCCCGAGGGGGCTTAAGGAAAAACTGTTTTTT. It is translated as CASSYSPPRGLKEKLFF.

The chain is built from TRBV6-6 and TRBJ1-4; D is perhaps TRBD1 (5 bases). Trimming removed 7 bases from V and 0 bases from J, with 12 bases in between. Germline lookup yields CDR1 MNHNY and CDR2 SVGAGI (reference sequence). The CDR3 is made up of 15 amino acids. The CDR3 sequence is CASTQGTATNEKLFF. CDR3 coding DNA: TGTGCCAGCACCCAGGGCACCGCAACTAATGAAAAACTGTTTTTT.

The chain joins TRBV29-1 to TRBJ1-2, with TRBD1 matching over 9 bases. Germline V gives CDR1 SQVTM, CDR2 ANQGSEA. The CDR3 contains 14 residues. After removal of 3 bases from V and 1 base from J, the junction contained 3 bases not matched to a gene. CDR3 region: CSVDQTGGNYGYTF. The CDR3 region has the DNA TGCAGCGTTGATCAGACAGGGGGTAACTATGGCTACACCTTC.

This clonotype was counted a few times. The chain links TRBV4-3 to TRBJ2-2, with D perhaps matching TRBD2 (6 bases). Trimming removed 3 bases at V and 6 bases at J, with 11 bases between. The CDR3 length is 14 residues. In germline, CDR1 is LGHNA, CDR2 YSLEER. CDR3 region: CASSHRGTAGELFF. DNA for the CDR3: TGCGCCAGCAGCCATCGCGGGACCGCCGGGGAGCTGTTTTTT.

This chain connects TRBV19 to TRBJ2-2, with D unresolved. Trimming removed 1 base at V and 3 bases at J, with 6 bases between. Per germline, CDR1 LNHDA and CDR2 SQIVND (reference sequence). The CDR3 consists of 14 residues. The CDR3 sequence: CASSIATDTGELFF. CDR3 coding DNA: TGTGCCAGTAGTATAGCCACAGACACCGGGGAGCTGTTTTTT.

The V call is TRBV5-6, the J call TRBJ2-7, with D possibly being TRBD1 or TRBD2 (5 bases each). Per germline, CDR1 SGHDT and CDR2 YYEEEE. V was shortened by 8 bases and J by 5 bases, with 14 bases between the two germline ends. The CDR3 runs to 12 residues. The CDR3 spells CASLAVGDEQYF. DNA for the CDR3: TGTGCCAGTCTTGCCGTGGGGGACGAGCAGTACTTC.

The gene calls are TRBV7-9 and TRBJ1-1, with a tentative D call TRBD1 (6 bases). This CDR3 has 14 residues. The V gene lost 6 bases and the J gene lost 4 bases, with 15 bases spanning the gap. Germline values: CDR1 SEHNR, CDR2 FQNEAQ (reference sequence). CDR3 in DNA: TGTGCCAGCAGGGAAGGGGGGTCGAGCACTGAAGCTTTCTTT. This translates into CASREGGSSTEAFF.